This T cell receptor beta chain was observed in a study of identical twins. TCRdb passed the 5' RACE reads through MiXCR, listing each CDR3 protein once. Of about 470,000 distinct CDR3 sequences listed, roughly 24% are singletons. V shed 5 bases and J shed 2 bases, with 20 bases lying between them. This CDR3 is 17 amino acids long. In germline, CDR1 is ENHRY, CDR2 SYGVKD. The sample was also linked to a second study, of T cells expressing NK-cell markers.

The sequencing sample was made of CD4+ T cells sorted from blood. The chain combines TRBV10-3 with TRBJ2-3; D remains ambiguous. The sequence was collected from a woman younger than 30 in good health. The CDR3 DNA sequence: TGTGCCATCAGTCAGGAGATAAAGGGTCCCCACACAGATACGCAGTATTTT. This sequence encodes CAISQEIKGPHTDTQYF.